This T cell receptor beta chain was found in a study of blood T cell repertoires in COVID-19. Study information: From T cells, B-cell-depleted T cells, or PBMCs came the material, which was cDNA or gDNA.

V shed 5 bases and J shed 1 base, with 2 bases lying between them. The CDR3 contains 12 residues. Germline loops: CDR1 WNHNN, CDR2 SYGVQD (reference sequence). Clones were read by immunoSEQ multiplex PCR, and TCRdb kept only the in-frame ones, dropping some. The sample lists around 500,000 clones, 88% seen once, with roughly 8% in the top ten. The study drew participants aged about 18 to 95 years from around 24 US areas. The rearrangement links TRBV10-1 to TRBJ2-2, with D unresolved. Sequencing was carried out using PBMCs or T cells enriched from blood (not recorded which). The TCR was taken from a woman aged 60-75 years who had recovered from COVID-19. CDR3 in DNA: TGCGCCAGCAGTCAGAACACCGGGGAGCTGTTTTTT. This encodes CASSQNTGELFF.